This T cell receptor (beta chain) was captured by sequencing in a study of blood T cells in healthy people across ages. Deletions cut 0 bases from V and 1 base from J, with 19 bases between. The CDR3 has 17 amino acids. Germline-derived CDR1 and CDR2 are GTSNPN and SVGIG (reference sequence). Next came a second PCR, run for 7 to 11 cycles, which used a sample-barcoded 5' primer along with a J-beta primer mix. TCRdb independently ran MiXCR on the 5' RACE reads; one entry per CDR3 protein. The data hold hundreds of thousands of distinct CDR3 sequences, with about 30% observed a single time. This TCR was sampled from a woman older than 75 in good health. The V and J genes are TRBV30 and TRBJ2-7; the D is unclear. The sequencing sample was made of blood. CDR3 residues: CAWSVEDLSSFSYEQYF. The CDR3 region has the DNA TGTGCCTGGAGTGTAGAGGATCTGTCCAGTTTTTCCTACGAGCAGTACTTC.